This T cell receptor (beta chain) is from a study of siplizumab effects on memory and regulatory T cells (dated by TCRdb to about 2019). About the study as a whole: The study looked at the effect of siplizumab, an anti-CD2 antibody, on alloreactive T-cell subsets in allogeneic mixed lymphocyte reactions made from human PBMCs. General conclusions and limits of the study: Among mappable alloreactive CD4+ clones, the Treg-derived fraction averaged nearly 70% with siplizumab versus approximately 27% in control reactions. Whether proliferating Tregs from siplizumab cultures were suppressive was not functionally confirmed. Sequences below about 10^-5 frequency were poorly captured, so only a minor fraction of alloreactive clones could be mapped to unstimulated subsets. A naive or memory phenotype could not be assigned to roughly 80-97% of proliferating CD4+ or CD8+ clones. The cumulative frequency of alloreactive sequences that could be traced back to unstimulated CD4+ memory T cells was significantly reduced by siplizumab. Unstimulated naive T cells appeared more diverse than memory T cells, and naive cells seemed to contribute substantially to the alloresponse.

This clone was detected a few times. Its antigen target is currently unknown. Base-call qualities are not available, and no considerably larger clone is one nucleotide away. Unstimulated CD4+ memory cells were also sequenced in three donor pairs, together with CD4+ naive, CD8+ TEMRA, CD8+ naive and CD8+ effector memory subsets. Sorted unstimulated T cells, along with proliferating T cells recovered from mixed lymphocyte reactions, underwent TCRbeta CDR3 sequencing. Fresh whole blood from roughly ten HLA-typed healthy donors served as the source for isolating PBMCs. The library was produced with the immunoSEQ multiplex PCR assay. Roughly 10^5 TCR templates per sample were assayed on the deep sequencing platform. Genomic DNA extracted from sorted T cells was the material used for TCRbeta CDR3 sequencing. From the authors' description of their analysis: Clonal analysis of TCRbeta CDR3 data was done in the R programming language. Alloreactive CD4+ and CD8+ clones were identified by comparing unstimulated samples to CFSE-low samples taken after the reaction. Alloreactive CD4+ clones were assigned to regulatory or non-regulatory origin by matching sequences to sorted unstimulated Treg and non-Treg repertoires. What TCRdb holds here is the immuneACCESS table cut down to in-frame rearrangements. Part of the clones is not present; checked against another copy, under half of the missing clones reflect an unresolved V gene, and the others are unexplained. V and J calls and clone size are those listed in that table; D and trimming were worked out from the DNA. Here the sample has 50,000 or so clones; 95% to 98% occur a single time. The top ten hold around 0.64% of the sample.

Sequenced sample: naive CD4+ T cells sorted from blood. Read against the paper, the sample's cell subset or site label means: unstimulated naive T cells. The TCR sequence derives from a human donor in good health.

The DNA sequence is TGTGCCAGCAGGAAGAGCCACCAAGAGACCCAGTACTTC. Its translation is CASRKSHQETQYF. Recombination linked TRBV2 to TRBJ2-5, with the D gene too uncertain to name. From the cysteine up to the phenylalanine, the CDR3 has a length of 13 residues. Just the 39-base CDR3 DNA is kept, in frame starting at base 1. Looking up the germline V gene yields CDR1 SNHLY and CDR2 FYNNEI. The junction carries 8 bases between V and J, which are trimmed by 6 bases and 0 bases respectively.